The T cell receptor beta chain under discussion was sequenced for a study of memory CD4+ T cells and cytomegalovirus serostatus. General study points: Suggested: most of the CMV-linked TCR signature lies in CD4+ memory cells.

Regarding this clone: Antigen unknown.

Single viable CD3+CD4+CD8-CD45RO+ cells were sorted as the memory CD4+ T cells. The authors' processing: After removing out-of-frame reads, around 2 million distinct TCRbeta sequences remained. Profiling relied on immunoSEQ multiplex PCR, and the TCRdb table lists in-frame clones only, not all of them. D and trimming come from the DNA, and the V and J calls and clone size come from that table. The data show approximately 49,000 clones, 60% to 85% seen once. This sequence originates from an adult in good health and CMV-seronegative. The sample comprised memory CD4+ T cells from blood.

The CDR3 sequence is CASSYFGQNTEAFF. CDR3 DNA sequence: TGTGCCAGCAGTTACTTTGGACAGAACACTGAAGCTTTCTTT. The gene calls are TRBV6-5 and TRBJ1-1; maybe TRBD1 (5 bases). The CDR3 has 14 amino acids. CDR1 MNHEY and CDR2 SVGAGI come from the germline V gene. The V end was cut by 1 base, the J end by 1 base, with 7 bases between.